This T cell receptor beta chain emerged from a study of response to subunit inactivated influenza vaccine. General observations from the study: A suggestion made by the authors is that each seasonal influenza vaccination recruits few new T cells.

CDR3 length: 17 amino acids. V lost 2 bases to trimming and J lost 0 bases; unmatched junction nucleotides: 5. Germline CDR1 is MDHEN and CDR2 is SYDVKM. Each CDR3 protein gets one entry after TCRdb re-called the RT-PCR reads with MiXCR. The sample consists of some 600,000 distinct CDR3 sequences, 12% to 15% of them appearing once. With respect to this clonotype: Its target is not known.

The chain employs TRBV28 and TRBJ2-7; 12 nucleotides align to TRBD2. This receptor was identified in a man over 45 who received an inactivated influenza vaccine. The sample consisted of PBMCs from blood, taken around 14 days before vaccination. The CDR3 here is CASSLRLAGASSYEQYF. CDR3 bases: TGTGCCAGCAGTTTAAGACTAGCGGGAGCCAGCTCCTACGAGCAGTACTTC.